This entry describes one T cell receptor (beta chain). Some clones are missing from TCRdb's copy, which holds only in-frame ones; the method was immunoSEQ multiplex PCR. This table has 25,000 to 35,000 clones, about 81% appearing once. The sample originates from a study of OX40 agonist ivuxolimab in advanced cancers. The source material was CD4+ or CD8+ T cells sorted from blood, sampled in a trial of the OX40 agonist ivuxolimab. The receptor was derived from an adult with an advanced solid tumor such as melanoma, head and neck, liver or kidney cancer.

The CDR3 protein is CASSLGAGRLADTQYF. CDR3 coding DNA: TGTGCCAGCAGCTTAGGGGCTGGACGCCTCGCAGATACGCAGTATTTT. The gene calls are TRBV13 and TRBJ2-3; D not resolved. CDR1 is PRHDT, CDR2 FYEKMQ, per germline (reference sequence). Trimming cost V 0 bases and J 4 bases, with 14 bases left between them. This CDR3 region has 16 residues.